The clone carrying this TCR beta chain was recorded a few times. The CDR3 length is 15 residues. Germline V lookup: CDR1 SQVTM, CDR2 ANQGSEA. V dropped 4 bases and J dropped 5; count of bases not matched to a gene: 8. This entry is derived from a study of blood T cells in healthy people across ages. A minimum of 6 million PBMCs was isolated per sample. Then a second PCR, running roughly 7 to 11 cycles, was carried out with a sample-barcoded 5' primer and a J-beta primer mix. TCRdb redid the calling of the 5' RACE reads with MiXCR, one entry per CDR3 protein. Seen here are about 680,000 distinct CDR3 sequences, approximately 50% observed once, and the top ten hold under 35%.

The receptor was derived from a woman aged 55-70 years in good health. The gene calls are TRBV29-1 and TRBJ2-2, with TRBD2 matching 9 bases. Input material: blood. Here the CDR3 reads CSVVPGGRVTGELFF. CDR3 coding DNA: TGCAGCGTTGTCCCAGGCGGGAGGGTTACCGGGGAGCTGTTTTTT.